Here is one T cell receptor beta chain with its context. Its antigen is undetermined. These data belong to a study of T-cell memory formation after mild COVID-19. Whole-study context: Clustering of TCRs was largely donor specific.

Sample barcodes and UMIs were carried by the TCR alpha and TCR beta cDNA libraries that 5'RACE generated with constant-segment primers. Via MiXCR, TCRdb re-called the 5' RACE reads, giving one row per CDR3 protein. The sample contains approximately 290,000 distinct CDR3 sequences, approximately 19% of which appear only once. Broader study findings: From day 15 to 85, contracting clones were balanced between CD4 and CD8, whereas later expanders leaned toward CD4+.

This CDR3 is built from 12 residues. Germline V CDR1 and CDR2: SGHTA, FQGNSA. The V and J ends lost 7 bases and 4 bases respectively, with 10 bases between them. The TCR originated in a man between 18 and 35 years old who had mild COVID-19 (a few samples of this study predate the infection). Cell type and time point are not known. Sequenced input: PBMCs or a T cell subset sorted from them (not recorded which). This chain connects TRBV7-2 to TRBJ2-5, with D unclear. The CDR3, as DNA: TGTGCCAGCATCCCAACTCGAGAGACCCAGTACTTC. Its translation is CASIPTRETQYF.